Shown below are 25 T cell receptor beta chains from a single sample sequenced in a study of cytomegalovirus exposure and HLA in healthy donors. With 60 Vbeta and 13 Jbeta primers, the PCR was carried out. Libraries were prepared by immunoSEQ multiplex PCR; TCRdb keeps only in-frame clonotypes and omits some of them. The sample holds approximately 110,000 clones, around three quarters seen once. The sequencing sample was made of PBMCs. The receptors here all came from a female donor in good health and CMV-seropositive.

The genes are TRBV30 and TRBJ2-4; TRBD2 matches at 7 bases. CDR3 size: 15 residues. Germline CDR1 reads GTSNPN; CDR2 reads SVGIG (reference sequence). V shed 0 bases and J 6 bases; nucleotides not matched to a gene: 8. The CDR3 reads CAWSVLGLPPNIQYF. CDR3 coding DNA: TGTGCCTGGAGTGTACTGGGACTACCACCAAACATTCAGTACTTC.

The chain is built from TRBV10-2 and TRBJ2-7; D is perhaps TRBD1 (9 bases). The CDR3 is made up of 15 amino acids. Germline V gene lookup returns CDR1 WSHSY and CDR2 SAAADI. Trimming took 10 bases from V and 4 from J, leaving 23 bases between them. The CDR3, as DNA: TGCGCCACCGCGGTAGCGGGACAGGGAGGTTACGAGCAGTACTTC. This encodes CATAVAGQGGYEQYF.

J is TRBJ1-4 and V is TRBV9; a possible D gene is TRBD1 (5 bases). The ends were cut back, 7 bases at V and 4 bases at J, with 20 bases in the middle. CDR3 length: 16 residues. CDR1 is SGDLS, CDR2 YYNGEE, per germline. The CDR3 DNA sequence: TGTGCCAGCTCCTTAAATACAGGTTCAGTTAATGAAAAACTGTTTTTT. Encoded protein: CASSLNTGSVNEKLFF.

The V gene is TRBV4-1, the J gene TRBJ1-1, with D possibly TRBD1 on 6 matching bases. Trimming cost V 0 bases and J 11 bases, with 19 bases left between them. Germline V lookup: CDR1 MGHRA, CDR2 YSYEKL. The CDR3 has 15 residues. As DNA, the CDR3 is TGCGCCAGCAGCCAAGATTTAACAAGGCGAGGACAGGCTTTCTTT. Its translation is CASSQDLTRRGQAFF.

The chain recombines TRBV28 with TRBJ2-3; D gene ambiguous. Trimming took 4 bases from V and 3 from J, leaving 11 bases between them. The CDR3 has 14 amino acids. The germline CDR1 and CDR2 sequences are MDHEN and SYDVKM. The CDR3 region is CASSSDLPTDTQYF. CDR3 DNA sequence: TGTGCCAGCAGTTCCGACTTGCCTACAGATACGCAGTATTTT.

The chain uses TRBV18 and TRBJ1-2; D may be TRBD1 (5 bases). Germline CDR1 reads KGHSH; CDR2 reads LQKENI. V was cut by 5 bases and J by 3 bases, with 19 bases left in between. The CDR3 loop spans 16 amino acids. The CDR3 loop is CASSSTERQYHYGYTF. In nucleotides, the CDR3 is TGTGCCAGCTCATCTACAGAGCGACAGTATCACTATGGCTACACCTTC.

This sequence joins TRBV7-3 and TRBJ2-2, with 10 nucleotides matching TRBD2. The germline CDR1 and CDR2 sequences are SGHTA and FQGTGA. The length of the CDR3 is 16 residues. V shed 3 bases, J shed 7 bases, and the junction held 8 bases outside the gene matches. The CDR3 spells CASSLQASGGVGELFF. The CDR3 coding sequence is TGTGCCAGCAGCTTGCAGGCTAGCGGGGGCGTCGGGGAGCTGTTTTTT.

This sequence joins TRBV5-5 and TRBJ2-2; D perhaps matches TRBD1 (5 bases). Germline loops: CDR1 SGHKS, CDR2 YYEKEE (reference sequence). V was cut by 2 bases and J by 6 bases, with 8 bases left in between. The CDR3 runs to 13 residues. The CDR3 region is CASSLLGAGELFF. Here the CDR3 DNA reads TGTGCCAGCAGCTTATTAGGGGCCGGGGAGCTGTTTTTT.

This clone was detected a few times. The chain joins TRBV5-8 to TRBJ2-2, with D maybe TRBD1 (6 bases). V was clipped by 2 bases and J by 1 base, with 9 bases between them. Looked up from germline, CDR1 is SGHTS and CDR2 is YDEGEE. The CDR3 has 15 amino acids. The CDR3 region is CASSFGTWNTGELFF. The DNA for the CDR3 is TGTGCCAGCAGCTTCGGGACATGGAACACCGGGGAGCTGTTTTTT. The whole variable domain, remainder taken from reference TRBV5-8 and TRBJ2-2, is EAGVTQSPTHLIKTRGQQATLRCSPISGHTSVYWYQQALGLGLQFLLWYDEGEERNRGNFPPRFSGRQFPNYSSELNVNALELEDSALYLCASSFGTWNTGELFFGEGSRLTVL.

In nucleotides, the CDR3 is TGTGCCAGCAGCTCCCTGAGGGCGGGGGTACTCCGGGAGACCCAGTACTTC. Translation: CASSSLRAGVLRETQYF. The chain employs TRBV7-9 and TRBJ2-5; TRBD2 matches 7 bases. J gave up 5 bases and V 4 bases, and 16 bases lay outside the gene matches. Germline CDR1 SEHNR, CDR2 FQNEAQ (reference sequence). This CDR3 is built from 17 residues. Complete variable domain (other parts from reference TRBV7-9 and TRBJ2-5): DTGVSQNPRHKITKRGQNVTFRCDPISEHNRLYWYRQTLGQGPEFLTYFQNEAQLEKSRLLSDRFSAERPKGSFSTLEIQRTEQGDSAMYLCASSSLRAGVLRETQYFGPGTRLLVL.

This chain connects TRBV30 to TRBJ1-5, with 8 nucleotides matching TRBD1. The CDR3 is 13 residues long. CDR1 and CDR2 (germline): GTSNPN, SVGIG (reference sequence). The V gene end was trimmed by 5 bases and the J gene end by 2 bases; junction bases not matched to a gene: 2. The CDR3 spells CAWGGQGNQPQHF. The CDR3 coding sequence is TGTGCCTGGGGGGGACAGGGCAATCAGCCCCAGCATTTT. Full variable domain (rest looked up from reference TRBV30 and TRBJ1-5): SQTIHQWPATLVQPVGSPLSLECTVEGTSNPNLYWYRQAAGRGLQLLFYSVGIGQISSEVPQNLSASRPQDRQFILSSKKLLLSDSGFYLCAWGGQGNQPQHFGDGTRLSIL.

This rearrangement joins TRBV19 to TRBJ1-1; weak D call: TRBD1 (5 bases). Trimming cost V 5 bases and J 0 bases, with 7 bases left between them. There are 13 residues in the CDR3. The germline gives CDR1 LNHDA, CDR2 SQIVND (reference sequence). CDR3: CASSWGVNTEAFF. CDR3 in DNA: TGTGCCAGTAGTTGGGGGGTGAACACTGAAGCTTTCTTT.

This chain links TRBV7-9 with TRBJ1-1; 7 bases are a match to TRBD1. Germline V gives CDR1 SEHNR, CDR2 FQNEAQ (reference sequence). The CDR3 covers 15 residues. V lost 7 bases and J lost 4; bases outside the gene matches: 12. The CDR3 region has the DNA TGTGCCAGCACCCCGAGGGTGGAGGGGGCCACTGAAGCTTTCTTT. Translating it yields CASTPRVEGATEAFF.

The sample holds one count of this clone. The V call is TRBV19, the J call TRBJ2-1; 7 bases fit TRBD1. Germline CDR1 and CDR2: LNHDA and SQIVND (reference sequence). Unmatched junction bases numbered 4, after V lost 3 bases and J lost 5 bases. The CDR3 covers 14 residues. CDR3 sequence: CASSIGTADNEQFF. The CDR3 nucleotides are TGTGCCAGTAGTATTGGGACAGCAGACAATGAGCAGTTCTTC.

In its sample, this clone was seen a few times. The J gene is TRBJ2-7, the V gene TRBV7-6; TRBD2 agrees at 10 bases. This CDR3 contains 15 residues. CDR1 is SGHVS and CDR2 is FNYEAQ in the germline V gene. Trimming at V came to 1 base and at J to 5 bases, leaving 5 bases not matched to a gene. CDR3 amino acids: CASSLVPSGGHEQYF. In nucleotides, the CDR3 is TGTGCCAGCAGCTTAGTTCCTAGCGGGGGCCACGAGCAGTACTTC.

J is TRBJ2-5 and V is TRBV2; 7 bases are a match to TRBD1. Per germline, CDR1 SNHLY and CDR2 FYNNEI. The CDR3 consists of 14 residues. The trim removed 6 bases at V and 1 base at J, leaving 5 bases unmatched. This CDR3 is CASRADRFQETQYF. The CDR3 coding sequence is TGTGCCAGCAGGGCGGACAGGTTCCAAGAGACCCAGTACTTC. Supplemented by reference TRBV2 and TRBJ2-5, the full variable domain reads EPEVTQTPSHQVTQMGQEVILRCVPISNHLYFYWYRQILGQKVEFLVSFYNNEISEKSEIFDDQFSVERPDGSNFTLKIRSTKLEDSAMYFCASRADRFQETQYFGPGTRLLVL.

The chain recombines TRBV9 with TRBJ2-2, with D possibly being TRBD2 (5 bases). The CDR3 runs to 14 residues. Germline V gives CDR1 SGDLS, CDR2 YYNGEE. V was trimmed by 0 bases and J by 6 bases, leaving 9 bases between them. The CDR3 DNA follows: TGTGCCAGCAGCGTAGGCCCCGGGGCCGGGGAGCTGTTTTTT. It translates to CASSVGPGAGELFF. The whole variable domain, filled in from reference TRBV9 and TRBJ2-2, reads DSGVTQTPKHLITATGQRVTLRCSPRSGDLSVYWYQQSLDQGLQFLIQYYNGEERAKGNILERFSAQQFPDLHSELNLSSLELGDSALYFCASSVGPGAGELFFGEGSRLTVL.

The V and J genes are TRBV9 and TRBJ1-2; no clear D gene. Germline CDR1 and CDR2: SGDLS and YYNGEE. V was clipped by 0 bases and J by 6 bases, with 9 bases between them. The CDR3 runs 13 residues. CDR3 residues: CASSVGSTDGYTF. The CDR3 bases are TGTGCCAGCAGCGTAGGTAGTACGGATGGCTACACCTTC.

The gene calls are TRBV18 and TRBJ2-2; D possibly corresponds to TRBD2 (6 bases). Trimming removed 1 base from V and 3 bases from J, with 15 bases in between. Per the germline V gene, CDR1 is KGHSH and CDR2 is LQKENI. This CDR3 region has 17 residues. CDR3 DNA: TGTGCCAGCTCACCACGGTCTAGCGTTATTGACACCGGGGAGCTGTTTTTT. This encodes CASSPRSSVIDTGELFF.

This chain joins TRBV19 and TRBJ1-4; the match to TRBD1 covers 10 bases. This CDR3 spans 14 amino acids. With V trimmed by 5 bases and J by 10 bases, 7 bases remained unmatched. CDR1 is LNHDA, CDR2 SQIVND, per germline (reference sequence). CDR3 in amino acids: CASSPLTGGLKLFF. The CDR3 bases are TGTGCCAGTAGTCCTTTGACAGGGGGCTTAAAACTGTTTTTT.

The rearrangement joins TRBV6-6 to TRBJ2-7; 7 bases map to TRBD2. This CDR3 is built from 13 residues. The V gene end was trimmed by 6 bases and the J gene end by 4 bases; junction bases not matched to a gene: 6. CDR1 and CDR2 (germline): MNHNY, SVGAGI (reference sequence). CDR3 in amino acids: CASRQRGKYEQYF. For the CDR3, the DNA is TGTGCCAGCAGACAGCGGGGAAAATACGAGCAGTACTTC.

The sample holds one count of this clone. The chain employs TRBV5-1 and TRBJ2-6; D is undetermined. Germline lookup yields CDR1 SGHRS and CDR2 YFSETQ. V was trimmed by 0 bases and J by 0 bases, leaving 7 bases between them. The CDR3 runs to 16 residues. This chain's CDR3 is CASSLGTYSGANVLTF. CDR3 nucleotides: TGCGCCAGCAGCTTGGGAACATACTCTGGGGCCAACGTCCTGACTTTC.

The chain joins TRBV7-2 to TRBJ2-7; TRBD1 aligns across 9 bases. CDR1 is SGHTA and CDR2 is FQGNSA in the germline V gene. The CDR3 extends over 14 amino acids. Trimming at V came to 1 base and at J to 3 bases, leaving 1 base not matched to a gene. CDR3 loop: CASSLGDRVYEQYF. The CDR3 nucleotides are TGTGCCAGCAGCTTAGGGGACAGGGTCTACGAGCAGTACTTC.

V and J are TRBV6-1 and TRBJ2-5; TRBD1 is a possible D gene (5 bases). The J call may be in error: the DNA end matches TRBJ2-7 better. The CDR3 has 15 amino acids. In germline, CDR1 is MNHNS, CDR2 SASEGT. The CDR3 loop is CASSEVGDSAYEQYF. The CDR3 DNA follows: TGTGCCAGCAGTGAAGTCGGAGACAGCGCCTACGAGCAGTACTTC.

V usage is TRBV19 and J usage is TRBJ2-5; 7 bases line up with TRBD1. V lost 5 bases and J lost 1; bases outside the gene matches: 10. The CDR3 runs 16 residues. The V gene's germline CDR1 is LNHDA and CDR2 SQIVND (reference sequence). This chain's CDR3 is CASSPETGTSQETQYF. CDR3 coding DNA: TGTGCCAGTAGTCCGGAGACAGGGACCAGCCAAGAGACCCAGTACTTC.